The 2 T cell receptor beta chains listed next were all sequenced from one sample in a study of T-cell memory formation after mild COVID-19 (dated by TCRdb to the early 2020s). The library was obtained by 5' RACE. For sequencing, an Illumina NovaSeq 6000 was employed. In-frame beta chains were kept once TCRdb had trimmed the public reads at Q25 with fastp and called clones with MiXCR. CDR3 protein duplicates are merged, each entry listing the most common genes and DNA. This sample holds roughly 110,000 distinct CDR3 sequences; 9.5% to 15% were observed only once. Around 26% of the sample comes from the top ten. The sequenced sample was PBMCs or a T cell subset sorted from them (not recorded which). Receptors originate from an adult woman who had mild COVID-19 (a few samples of this study predate the infection). The sample titles of this study are shuffled in the database, so cell type and time point are left out; the donor was told from shared clones.

This clonotype has more than one count but fewer than ten. CDR3 amino acids: CASSSDQGSANEQFF. The CDR3 nucleotides read TGTGCCAGCAGCTCCGACCAGGGGTCAGCTAATGAGCAGTTCTTC. This sequence joins TRBV7-9 and TRBJ2-1; tentatively, D is TRBD1 (6 bases). CDR3 length: 15 amino acids. Looked up from germline, CDR1 is SEHNR and CDR2 is FQNEAQ (reference sequence). Trimming removed 4 bases at V and 7 bases at J, with 17 bases between.

The J gene is TRBJ2-3, the V gene TRBV7-9, with D possibly called TRBD1 or TRBD2 (5 bases each). V lost 4 bases to trimming and J lost 4 bases, with 18 bases between them. The CDR3 has 16 amino acids. CDR1 is SEHNR and CDR2 is FQNEAQ in the germline V gene (reference sequence). This CDR3 is CASSSQALGRADTQYF. Here the CDR3 DNA reads TGTGCCAGCAGCTCACAAGCGTTGGGGCGGGCAGATACGCAGTATTTT.